Sequencing of this T cell receptor beta chain was carried out in a study of CD4 T cells in relation to SARS-CoV-2 and coronaviruses. Whole-study results and caveats: In roughly 65% of donors, memory CD4+ clonotypes crossrecognized SARS-CoV-2 and at least one common cold coronavirus spike.

This CDR3 has 14 residues. Germline-derived CDR1 and CDR2 are SGHTA and FQGTGA. V gave up 2 bases and J gave up 2 bases, with 7 bases separating them. Produced via immunoSEQ multiplex PCR; TCRdb's table is partial and in-frame only. The data contain 60,000 to 85,000 clones, about 92% of them seen just once; the ten biggest clones take up about 0.23%. With respect to this clone: Its cognate antigen is unknown.

The unexposed donors gave CD4+ T cells in about 2011-2018, prior to COVID-19. The receptor's source is a human donor in good health. The chain combines TRBV7-3 with TRBJ2-1, with a possible D match to TRBD2 (5 bases). Material: naive CD4+ T cells from PBMCs. Subset noted: naive CD4+ T cells isolated by negative enrichment. CDR3 in amino acids: CASSLDGTYNEQFF. CDR3 coding DNA: TGTGCCAGCAGCTTAGACGGGACCTACAATGAGCAGTTCTTC.